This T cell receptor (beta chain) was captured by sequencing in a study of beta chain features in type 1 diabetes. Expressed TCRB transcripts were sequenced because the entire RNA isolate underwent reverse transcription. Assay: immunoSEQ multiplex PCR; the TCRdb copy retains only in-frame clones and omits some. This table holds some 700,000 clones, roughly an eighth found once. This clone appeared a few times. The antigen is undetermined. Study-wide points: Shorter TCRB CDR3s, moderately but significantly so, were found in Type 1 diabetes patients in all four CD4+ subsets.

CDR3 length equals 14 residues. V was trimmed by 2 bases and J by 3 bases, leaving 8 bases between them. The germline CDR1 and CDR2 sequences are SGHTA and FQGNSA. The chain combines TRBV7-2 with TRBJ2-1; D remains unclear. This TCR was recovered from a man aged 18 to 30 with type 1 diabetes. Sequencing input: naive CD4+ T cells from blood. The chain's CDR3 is CASSLPTLYNEQFF. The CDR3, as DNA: TGTGCCAGCAGCTTACCCACACTCTACAATGAGCAGTTCTTC.